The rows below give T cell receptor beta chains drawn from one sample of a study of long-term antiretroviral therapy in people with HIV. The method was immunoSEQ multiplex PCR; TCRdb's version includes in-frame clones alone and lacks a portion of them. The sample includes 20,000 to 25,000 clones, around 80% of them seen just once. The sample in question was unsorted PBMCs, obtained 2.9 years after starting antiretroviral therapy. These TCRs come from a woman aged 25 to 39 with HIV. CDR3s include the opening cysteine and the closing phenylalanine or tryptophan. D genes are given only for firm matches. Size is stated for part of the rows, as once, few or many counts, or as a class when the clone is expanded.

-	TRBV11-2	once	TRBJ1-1	CASSLFWHLMRTEAFF	TGTGCCAGCAGCTTATTCTGGCACCTAATGAGGACTGAAGCTTTCTTT
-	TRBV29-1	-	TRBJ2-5	CSVDSGWGTQETQYF	TGCAGCGTTGATTCGGGGTGGGGGACCCAAGAGACCCAGTACTTC
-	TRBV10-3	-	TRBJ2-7	CAISDSGREQYF	TGTGCCATCAGTGACTCGGGACGCGAGCAGTACTTC
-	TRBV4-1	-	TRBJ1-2	CASSQVASPRANYGYTF	TGCGCCAGCAGCCAAGTAGCCAGCCCTCGGGCTAACTATGGCTACACCTTC
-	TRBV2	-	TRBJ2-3	CASVGFGTDTQYF	TGTGCCAGTGTGGGTTTCGGCACAGATACGCAGTATTTT
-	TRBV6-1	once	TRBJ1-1	CASSDQMNTEAFF	TGTGCCAGCAGTGACCAAATGAACACTGAAGCTTTCTTT
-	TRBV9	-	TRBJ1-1	CASSVGNVLNTEAFF	TGTGCCAGCAGCGTAGGAAACGTCTTGAACACTGAAGCTTTCTTT
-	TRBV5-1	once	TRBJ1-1	CASSLASMNTEAFF	TGCGCCAGCAGCTTGGCCAGCATGAACACTGAAGCTTTCTTT
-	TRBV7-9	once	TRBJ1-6	CASSRDGNSPLHF	TGTGCCAGCAGCCGGGACGGTAATTCACCCCTCCACTTT
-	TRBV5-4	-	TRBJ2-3	CASSSMVGESTDTQYF	TGTGCCAGCAGCTCGATGGTAGGGGAAAGCACAGATACGCAGTATTTT
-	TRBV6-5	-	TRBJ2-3	CASSYSEWSTDTQYF	TGTGCCAGCAGTTACTCAGAGTGGAGCACAGATACGCAGTATTTT
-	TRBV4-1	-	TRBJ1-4	CASSQLRNEKLFF	TGCGCCAGCAGCCAATTAAGGAATGAAAAACTGTTTTTT
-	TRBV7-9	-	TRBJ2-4	CASSFRSGSGSVSKNIQYF	TGTGCCAGCAGCTTCCGCTCGGGTTCGGGGTCCGTGTCAAAAAACATTCAGTACTTC
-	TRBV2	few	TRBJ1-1	CASSETTLNTEAFF	TGTGCCAGCAGTGAGACGACATTGAACACTGAAGCTTTCTTT
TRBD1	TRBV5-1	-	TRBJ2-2	CASSLGDSQRELFF	TGCGCCAGCAGCTTGGGGGACAGCCAGCGGGAGCTGTTTTTT
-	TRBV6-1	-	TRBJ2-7	CASVPARRSYEQYF	TGTGCCAGCGTGCCGGCCCGGAGAAGCTACGAGCAGTACTTC
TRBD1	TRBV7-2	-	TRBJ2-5	CASSSTGGHQETQYF	TGTGCCAGCAGCTCGACAGGGGGCCACCAAGAGACCCAGTACTTC
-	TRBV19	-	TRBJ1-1	CASRRAGRADTEAFF	TGTGCCAGTAGACGGGCGGGAAGGGCTGACACTGAAGCTTTCTTT
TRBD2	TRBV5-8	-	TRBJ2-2	CASSWAAGGRTGELFF	TGTGCCAGCAGCTGGGCAGCGGGGGGGCGCACCGGGGAGCTGTTTTTT
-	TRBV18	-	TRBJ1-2	CASSLTAGEGYTF	TGTGCCAGCTCACTTACCGCAGGGGAAGGCTACACCTTC
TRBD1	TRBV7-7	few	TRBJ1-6	CASSIGTVNSPLHF	TGTGCCAGCAGCATCGGGACAGTTAATTCACCCCTCCACTTT
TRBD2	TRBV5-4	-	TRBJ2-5	CASSLAGGQGTQYF	TGTGCCAGCAGCTTGGCGGGGGGGCAAGGGACCCAGTACTTC
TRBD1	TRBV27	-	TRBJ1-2	CASSLSPGQGALGYTF	TGTGCCAGCAGTTTAAGCCCCGGACAGGGGGCGCTCGGCTACACCTTC
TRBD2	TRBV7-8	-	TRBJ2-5	CASSLFPGLAQETQYF	TGTGCCAGCAGCCTATTTCCGGGACTAGCCCAAGAGACCCAGTACTTC
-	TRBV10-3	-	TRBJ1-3	CAPKRNTGNTIYF	TGTGCCCCGAAAAGGAATACTGGAAACACCATATATTTT